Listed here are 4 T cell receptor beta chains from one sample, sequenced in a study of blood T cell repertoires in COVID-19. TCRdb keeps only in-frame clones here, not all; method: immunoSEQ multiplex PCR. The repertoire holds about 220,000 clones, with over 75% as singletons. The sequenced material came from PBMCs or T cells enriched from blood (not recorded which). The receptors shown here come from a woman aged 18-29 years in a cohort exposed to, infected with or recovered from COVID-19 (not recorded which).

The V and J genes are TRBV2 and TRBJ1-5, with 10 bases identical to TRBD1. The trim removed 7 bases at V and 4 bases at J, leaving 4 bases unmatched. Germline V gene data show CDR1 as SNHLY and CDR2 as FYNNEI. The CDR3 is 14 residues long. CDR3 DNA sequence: TGTGCCAGCACGGGACAGGGGCGTAATCAGCCCCAGCATTTT. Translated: CASTGQGRNQPQHF.

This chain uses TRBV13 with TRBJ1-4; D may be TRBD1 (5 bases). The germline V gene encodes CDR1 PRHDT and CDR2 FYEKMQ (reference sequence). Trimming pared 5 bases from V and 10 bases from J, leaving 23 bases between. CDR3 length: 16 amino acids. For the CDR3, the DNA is TGTGCCAGCAGCCGCTCGGATAACCGCCCGGGGGGAAAACTGTTTTTT. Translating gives CASSRSDNRPGGKLFF.

DNA of the CDR3: TGTGCCAGCAGCCCTCCCGGGGACAGATCCTACTACGAGCAGTACTTC. This sequence encodes CASSPPGDRSYYEQYF. This rearrangement joins TRBV7-8 to TRBJ2-7; 7 bases agree with TRBD1. Germline V gene data show CDR1 as SGHVS and CDR2 as FQNEAQ. The CDR3 has 16 residues. With 5 bases clipped from V and 3 bases from J, the junction kept 13 bases outside the gene matches.

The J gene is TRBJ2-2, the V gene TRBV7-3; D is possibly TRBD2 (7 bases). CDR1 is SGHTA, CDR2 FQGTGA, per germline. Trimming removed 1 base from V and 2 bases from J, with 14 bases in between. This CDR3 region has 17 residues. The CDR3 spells CASSLNSGGGNTGELFF. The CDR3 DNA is TGTGCCAGCAGCTTAAATTCGGGGGGCGGTAACACCGGGGAGCTGTTTTTT.